Ten or more counts support the clone carrying this TCR beta chain. Its antigen is still unknown. This sample stems from a study of blood T cells in healthy people across ages. The study, taken as a whole, reports: It was found that TCR beta diversity correlated strongly with the percentage of naive T cells.

Collection of 9.5 to 10 milliliters of peripheral blood was performed for each donor. The V gene lost 2 bases and the J gene lost 5 bases, with 10 bases spanning the gap. CDR3 length equals 12 residues. The germline CDR1 and CDR2 sequences are SQVTM and ANQGSEA. A sample-barcoded 5' primer and a J-beta primer mix were used in a second PCR of about 7 to 12 cycles. A template-switch adaptor with 12 random nucleotides tagged each cDNA molecule. TCRdb processed the 5' RACE reads anew with MiXCR; each CDR3 protein has one entry. This table holds under 800,000 distinct CDR3 sequences, 20% to 25% found once.

Input material: blood. The chain employs TRBV29-1 and TRBJ2-7; possible D gene TRBD1, 5 bases. The sequence derives from a man in his 70s in good health. CDR3 sequence: CSVEQGSDEQYF. CDR3 coding DNA: TGCAGCGTTGAACAGGGTTCCGACGAGCAGTACTTC.